Included here is one T cell receptor beta chain sequence, with context. Its recognized antigen is unknown. Per-base qualities were not stored, and no clone one base away is much larger. The library was built by means of the immunoSEQ multiplex PCR assay. What TCRdb holds here is the immuneACCESS table cut down to in-frame rearrangements. Part of the clones is not present; checked against another copy, under half of the missing clones reflect an unresolved V gene, and the others are unexplained. Present in this sample are over 100,000 clones, more than 80% of which were seen just once. Jointly, the top ten make up 5.5% to 7% of the sample. The data were taken from a study of radiotherapy plus CTLA-4 blockade in lung cancer (dated by TCRdb to 2016 to 2019). Context from the whole study: Objective responses were observed in more than 15% of enrolled patients, and disease control was achieved in around 28%. Beyond this particular receptor, the publication reports: After treatment with radiotherapy and ipilimumab, TCR clones that originated in tumors expanded in peripheral blood. Increased serum interferon-beta after radiation, together with early dynamic changes in blood T cell clones, were reported to be the strongest predictors of response.

The study evaluated CTLA-4 blockade (ipilimumab) given together with focal radiation therapy in patients who had chemo-refractory metastatic non-small-cell lung cancer. Taken from cysteine to phenylalanine, the CDR3 has 14 residues. The DNA shown is the 42-base CDR3, in frame from base 1. V is reduced by 5 bases and J by 3 bases, leaving a spacing of 13 bases between them. Reading the germline V gene gives CDR1 SGHTA and CDR2 FQGNSA. Sequencing used peripheral blood, obtained from a patient treated with radiotherapy plus ipilimumab. This chain is built from TRBV7-2 and TRBJ1-1; no confident D gene assignment can be made. This TCR was sampled from a human donor with non-small cell lung cancer that progressed on radiotherapy plus ipilimumab. Here is the DNA: TGTGCCAGCAGCGCGAATGCAGGATACACTGAAGCTTTCTTT. This translates into CASSANAGYTEAFF.